Reported below is one T cell receptor (beta chain). Its specificity is not known. This record belongs to a study of beta chain features in type 1 diabetes. Whole-study results and caveats: Whether HLA type affects TCRB rearrangement stayed undetermined in the present work. Shorter TCRB CDR3s, moderately but significantly so, marked every one of the four CD4+ subsets in Type 1 diabetes patients. Naive, central memory and Treg TCRB repertoires seemed to resemble each other more closely in patients than they did in healthy donors.

Per the germline V gene, CDR1 is SGHTA and CDR2 is FQGNSA. The CDR3 has 14 amino acids. The ends were cut back, 5 bases at V and 2 bases at J, with 12 bases in the middle. Reverse transcribing all isolated RNA meant expressed TCRB transcripts were sequenced. Here immunoSEQ multiplex PCR was the method, and the copy in TCRdb shows in-frame clones only, minus some. The table shows around 360,000 clones, with around 13% occurring only once. This rearrangement joins TRBV7-2 to TRBJ2-5, with a possible D match to TRBD1 (5 bases). Input material: naive CD4+ T cells from blood. This sequence originates from a young woman with type 1 diabetes. The CDR3 protein is CASSPGPGQETQYF. The CDR3 DNA reads TGTGCCAGCAGCCCAGGGCCAGGGCAAGAGACCCAGTACTTC.